Following are 15 T cell receptor beta chains from one sample sequenced in a study of beta chain features in type 1 diabetes. The antigens of these receptors remain unknown. The entirety of the isolated RNA underwent reverse transcription, so expressed TCRB transcripts were sequenced. Here immunoSEQ multiplex PCR was the method, and the copy in TCRdb shows in-frame clones only, minus some. The profile shows some 16,000 clones, around 76% of them singletons. Study-level results: Across all four CD4+ subsets, people with type 1 diabetes showed modestly shorter TCRB CDR3s.

Input material: stem cell memory CD4+ T cells from blood. Every receptor here comes from a young woman with type 1 diabetes.

This clone was observed a handful of times. The chain joins TRBV7-9 to TRBJ2-1; D uncertain. CDR3 length: 14 residues. Trimming took 7 bases from V and 8 from J, leaving 18 bases between them. Germline values: CDR1 SEHNR, CDR2 FQNEAQ (reference sequence). The CDR3 DNA reads TGTGCCAGCAACCTTAATCTAGAAGTCGATGAGCAGTTCTTC. This sequence encodes CASNLNLEVDEQFF. Variable domain in full (rest from reference TRBV7-9 and TRBJ2-1): DTGVSQNPRHKITKRGQNVTFRCDPISEHNRLYWYRQTLGQGPEFLTYFQNEAQLEKSRLLSDRFSAERPKGSFSTLEIQRTEQGDSAMYLCASNLNLEVDEQFFGPGTRLTVL.

The CDR3 DNA reads as TGCGCCAGCAGCCAAGAGGCGTCGCTAGCGAAGCAGTTCTTC. Translation gives CASSQEASLAKQFF. This chain uses TRBV4-3 with TRBJ2-1; possibly TRBD2 for D (6 bases). This CDR3 contains 14 residues. The V end was cut by 0 bases, the J end by 11 bases, with 14 bases between. Germline V gives CDR1 LGHNA, CDR2 YSLEER.

The V gene is TRBV11-2, the J gene TRBJ2-6, with D tentatively TRBD2 (5 bases). The V gene's germline CDR1 is SGHAT and CDR2 FQNNGV. The CDR3 consists of 13 residues. With 4 bases removed from V and 14 bases from J, the gap between germline ends came to 15 bases. The CDR3 bases are TGTGCCAGCAGCTGGGCGACTGGGAGCCTCCTGACTTTC. Its protein product is CASSWATGSLLTF.

This rearrangement joins TRBV7-3 to TRBJ2-3; 13 nucleotides agree with TRBD2. CDR3 length: 20 amino acids. V shed 2 bases and J 5 bases; nucleotides not matched to a gene: 16. The V gene's germline CDR1 is SGHTA and CDR2 FQGTGA. The CDR3 loop reads CASSLPEPNGLAGVIDTQYF. DNA for the CDR3: TGTGCCAGCAGCTTACCCGAACCGAATGGACTAGCGGGAGTAATAGATACGCAGTATTTT.

The genes are TRBV18 and TRBJ2-5; 7 bases align to TRBD1. V lost 3 bases and J lost 5; bases outside the gene matches: 6. CDR1 and CDR2 (germline): KGHSH, LQKENI. This CDR3 has 14 amino acids. Written as DNA, the CDR3 is TGTGCCAGCTCACCGCCGGGACAGCGGGAGACCCAGTACTTC. Residues: CASSPPGQRETQYF.

This sequence joins TRBV28 and TRBJ2-2, with 15 bases identical to TRBD2. The V segment lost 6 bases and the J segment 5 bases; nucleotides outside the gene matches: 4. This CDR3 has 16 residues. Looked up from germline, CDR1 is MDHEN and CDR2 is SYDVKM. In nucleotides, the CDR3 is TGTGCCAGCAGCCTTGGACTAGCGGGAGGGACCGGGGAGCTGTTTTTT. Protein product: CASSLGLAGGTGELFF. Drawing the rest from reference TRBV28 and TRBJ2-2, the complete variable domain is DVKVTQSSRYLVKRTGEKVFLECVQDMDHENMFWYRQDPGLGLRLIYFSYDVKMKEKGDIPEGYSVSREKKERFSLILESASTNQTSMYLCASSLGLAGGTGELFFGEGSRLTVL.

As to this clone: The conserved phenylalanine or tryptophan normally closing the CDR3 is absent here, so this likely arose from a read error. V and J are TRBV2 and TRBJ1-1; 10 nucleotides match TRBD1. The V segment lost 6 bases and the J segment 6 bases; nucleotides outside the gene matches: 7. CDR1 is SNHLY, CDR2 FYNNEI, per germline. The CDR3 covers 14 residues. DNA for the CDR3: TGTGCCAGCAGCCCGGACAGGGGGAGGGCTGAAGCTTTCTCT. Translated: CASSPDRGRAEAFS.

The rearrangement links TRBV5-6 to TRBJ2-7, with a possible D match to TRBD1 (5 bases). Trimming took 4 bases from V and 2 from J, leaving 22 bases between them. This CDR3 contains 17 residues. The V gene's germline CDR1 is SGHDT and CDR2 YYEEEE. The CDR3 is CASSRTILLTRTYEQYF. The DNA for the CDR3 is TGTGCCAGCAGCCGGACAATACTATTAACACGAACCTACGAGCAGTACTTC.

The chain recombines TRBV6-1 with TRBJ1-2; TRBD1 agrees at 10 bases. The germline gives CDR1 MNHNS, CDR2 SASEGT. Trimming removed 5 bases from V and 14 bases from J; junction bases left unmatched: 5. The CDR3 is made up of 11 amino acids. The CDR3 nucleotides are TGTGCCAGCAGTTGGGACAGGGGTATAACCTTC. Its protein is CASSWDRGITF.

The rearrangement links TRBV10-3 to TRBJ1-5; 7 bases match TRBD1. CDR1 is ENHRY, CDR2 SYGVKD, per germline. The CDR3 spans 14 residues. V shed 4 bases, J shed 2 bases, and the junction held 2 bases outside the gene matches. The CDR3 DNA follows: TGTGCCATCAGTGTCGGACAGGGCAATCAGCCCCAGCATTTT. This encodes CAISVGQGNQPQHF.

This clone was picked up a small number of times. CDR3 DNA sequence: TGTGCCAGCAGCCCCCGGGACAGGCACTACAATGAGCAGTTCTTC. This sequence encodes CASSPRDRHYNEQFF. The V call is TRBV11-1, the J call TRBJ2-1; 8 bases align to TRBD1. Trimming cost V 5 bases and J 3 bases; bases outside gene matches: 6. The CDR3 has 15 residues. Per the germline V gene, CDR1 is SGHAT and CDR2 is FQDESV (reference sequence). The complete variable domain, with remaining parts taken from reference TRBV11-1 and TRBJ2-1, reads EAEVAQSPRYKITEKSQAVAFWCDPISGHATLYWYRQILGQGPELLVQFQDESVVDDSQLPKDRFSAERLKGVDSTLKIQPAELGDSAMYLCASSPRDRHYNEQFFGPGTRLTVL.

The V gene is TRBV2, the J gene TRBJ2-5; 10 bases agree with TRBD1. Germline V gives CDR1 SNHLY, CDR2 FYNNEI. The CDR3 extends over 15 amino acids. With 5 bases clipped from V and 5 bases from J, the junction kept 8 bases outside the gene matches. In DNA form, the CDR3 reads TGTGCCAGCAGTCTCGACAGGGGGCAGGGGGAGACCCAGTACTTC. The encoded protein is CASSLDRGQGETQYF.

V gene TRBV11-2 combines with J gene TRBJ2-3, with 10 bases that match TRBD2. The germline V gene encodes CDR1 SGHAT and CDR2 FQNNGV. The CDR3 sequence is 18 residues long. The V gene end was trimmed by 6 bases and the J gene end by 3 bases; junction bases not matched to a gene: 15. Here the CDR3 reads CASRPDPLTSGITDTQYF. CDR3 coding DNA: TGTGCCAGCAGACCAGACCCCCTCACTAGCGGGATAACAGATACGCAGTATTTT.

V is TRBV5-4 and J is TRBJ2-3; D is possibly TRBD1 (5 bases). Germline lookup yields CDR1 SGHNT and CDR2 YYREEE (reference sequence). This CDR3 has 15 residues. V gave up 1 base and J gave up 2 bases, with 11 bases separating them. The CDR3 nucleotides are TGTGCCAGCAGCTTGTTCCAGACAGACACAGATACGCAGTATTTT. This translates into CASSLFQTDTDTQYF.

The chain employs TRBV4-3 and TRBJ1-2, with 10 bases fitting TRBD1. CDR3 length: 15 residues. V was clipped by 3 bases and J by 6 bases; unmatched bases: 7. Germline assignment: CDR1 LGHNA and CDR2 YSLEER. In DNA, the CDR3 is TGCGCCAGCAGCCACCGGGACAGGGGAATCGATGGCTACACCTTC. Residues: CASSHRDRGIDGYTF.